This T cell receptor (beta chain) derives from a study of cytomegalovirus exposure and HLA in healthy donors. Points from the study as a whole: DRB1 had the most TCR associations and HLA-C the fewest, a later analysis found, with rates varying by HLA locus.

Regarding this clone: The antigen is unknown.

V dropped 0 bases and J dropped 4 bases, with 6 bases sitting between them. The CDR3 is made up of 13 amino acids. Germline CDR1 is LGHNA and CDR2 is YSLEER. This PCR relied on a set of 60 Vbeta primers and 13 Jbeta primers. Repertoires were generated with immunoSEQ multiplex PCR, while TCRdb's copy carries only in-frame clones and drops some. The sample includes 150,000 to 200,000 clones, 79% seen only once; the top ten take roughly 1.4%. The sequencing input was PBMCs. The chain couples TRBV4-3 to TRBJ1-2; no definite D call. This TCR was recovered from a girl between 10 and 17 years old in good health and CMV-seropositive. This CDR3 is CASSQETFYGYTF. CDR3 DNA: TGCGCCAGCAGCCAAGAGACTTTCTATGGCTACACCTTC.